This TCR beta chain was documented in a study of blood T cell repertoires in COVID-19. Study background: Samples came from the United States, Italy and Spain, spanning acute and convalescent COVID-19. Sample material is recorded as cDNA or gDNA derived from T cells, B-cell-depleted T cells, or PBMCs.

Germline V CDR1 and CDR2: SGHKS, YYEKEE (reference sequence). V was shortened by 0 bases and J by 3 bases, with 9 bases between the two germline ends. The CDR3 totals 14 residues. In the original workflow: Estimates of nucleated cell counts were drawn from the amplification of reference gene primers. Only in-frame clones appear in the TCRdb table, and some are missing; sequencing was by immunoSEQ multiplex PCR. The DNA was the basis for D and trimming; V, J and clone size are from that table. The sample lists roughly 150,000 clones, around 76% occurring once. Material: peripheral blood. The chain couples TRBV5-5 to TRBJ2-5, with a tentative D call TRBD1 (5 bases). This clonotype was sampled from a man aged 60 to 75 with acute or convalescent COVID-19. CDR3 nucleotide sequence: TGTGCCAGCAGCTTGGTGAGCAGGGAAGAGACCCAGTACTTC. Encoded protein: CASSLVSREETQYF.